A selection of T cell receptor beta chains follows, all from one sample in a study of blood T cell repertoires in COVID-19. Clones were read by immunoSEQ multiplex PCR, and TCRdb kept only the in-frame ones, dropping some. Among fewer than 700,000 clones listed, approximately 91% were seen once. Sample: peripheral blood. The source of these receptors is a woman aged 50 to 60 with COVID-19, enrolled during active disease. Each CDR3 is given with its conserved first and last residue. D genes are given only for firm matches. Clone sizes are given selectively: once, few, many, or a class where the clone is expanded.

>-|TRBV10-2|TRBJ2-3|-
TGCGCCAGCAGCCTCGGCACAGATACGCAGTATTTT
CASSLGTDTQYF
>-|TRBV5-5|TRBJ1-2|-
TGTGCCAGCAGTTCAACTGCGGACATCCCTGGGGGCTACACCTTC
CASSSTADIPGGYTF
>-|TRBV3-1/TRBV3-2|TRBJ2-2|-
TGTGCCAGCAGCCCTAGGGGCACCGGGGAGCTGTTTTTT
CASSPRGTGELFF
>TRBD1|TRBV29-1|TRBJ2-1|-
TGCAGCGGGGACAGGGACCGTGGGCAGTTCTTC
CSGDRDRGQFF
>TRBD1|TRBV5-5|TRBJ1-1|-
TGTGCCAGCACGACAGGGGGCACTAACACTGAAGCTTTCTTT
CASTTGGTNTEAFF
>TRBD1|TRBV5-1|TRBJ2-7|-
TGCGCCAGCAGCCACGGGACAGACTACGAGCAGTACTTC
CASSHGTDYEQYF
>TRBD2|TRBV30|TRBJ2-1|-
TGTGCCGCTCACACTAGCGCGGACGTCAATGAGCAGTTCTTC
CAAHTSADVNEQFF
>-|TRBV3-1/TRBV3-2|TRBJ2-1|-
TGTGCCAGCAGCCAAGGAGGGACACAATACAATGAGCAGTTCTTC
CASSQGGTQYNEQFF
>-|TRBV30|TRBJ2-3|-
TGTGCCTGGAGTGTTAATCAACCAGGAGATACGCAGTATTTT
CAWSVNQPGDTQYF
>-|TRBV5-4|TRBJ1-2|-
TGTGCCAGCAGTCCCGCCCCGACATATAACTATGGCTACACCTTC
CASSPAPTYNYGYTF
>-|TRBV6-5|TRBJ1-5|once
TGTGCCAGCAGATCCCAACGGGGAGGGGGTCAGCCCCAGCATTTT
CASRSQRGGGQPQHF
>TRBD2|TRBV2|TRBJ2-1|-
TGTGCCAGCAGTGAATTGGTAGCGGGGGGGCGCGAGCAGTTCTTC
CASSELVAGGREQFF
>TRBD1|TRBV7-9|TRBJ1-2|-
TGTGCCAGCAGCTTAGGCGGGACAGGAAACTATGGCTACACCTTC
CASSLGGTGNYGYTF
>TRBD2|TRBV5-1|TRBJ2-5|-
TGCGCCAGCAGCGTAGCGGGGATTAGAGAGACCCAGTACTTC
CASSVAGIRETQYF
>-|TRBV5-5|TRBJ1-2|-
TGTGCCAGCAGCCCCTTGGGACACCTCTATGGCTACACCTTC
CASSPLGHLYGYTF
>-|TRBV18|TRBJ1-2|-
TGTGCCAGCTCGCGGACCTCGGCGGGGACGCCGGGCTATGGCTACACCTTC
CASSRTSAGTPGYGYTF
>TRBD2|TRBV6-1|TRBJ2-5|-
TGTGCCAGCAGTGAATCGCCAGCGGGGGGCAAAGAGACCCAGTACTTC
CASSESPAGGKETQYF
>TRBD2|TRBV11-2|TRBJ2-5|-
TGTGCCAGCAGCCCCACGACTAGCGGACAGACCCAGTACTTC
CASSPTTSGQTQYF
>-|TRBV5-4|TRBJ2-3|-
TGTGCCAGCAGCCCTAGTGGGGAGAAAACAGATACGCAGTATTTT
CASSPSGEKTDTQYF
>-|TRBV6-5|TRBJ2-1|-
TGTGCCAGCGGACGGACATTTGGCGATGAGCAGTTCTTC
CASGRTFGDEQFF
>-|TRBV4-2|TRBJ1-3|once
TGTGCCAGCAGCCAAGATTGGGCAGCCCTCGGGATGGGAAACACCATATATTTT
CASSQDWAALGMGNTIYF
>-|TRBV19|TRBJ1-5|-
TGTGCCAGTCAGGACAGCCATAGCAATCAGCCCCAGCATTTT
CASQDSHSNQPQHF
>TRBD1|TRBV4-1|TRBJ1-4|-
TGCGCCAGCAGCCTAACCGGGACAGGAAATGAAAAACTGTTTTTT
CASSLTGTGNEKLFF
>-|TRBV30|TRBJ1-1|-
TGTGCCTGGAGTGTAAGGCCCGACAGGGCTTTCTTT
CAWSVRPDRAFF
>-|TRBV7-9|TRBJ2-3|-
TGTGCCAGCAGCTCCTACAGGGACCTTACAGATACGCAGTATTTT
CASSSYRDLTDTQYF
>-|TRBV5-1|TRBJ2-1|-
TGCGCCAGCAGCATGAATATAGACAATGAGCAGTTCTTC
CASSMNIDNEQFF
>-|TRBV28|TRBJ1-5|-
TGTGCCAGCTTTGGAGGCAATCAGCCCCAGCATTTT
CASFGGNQPQHF
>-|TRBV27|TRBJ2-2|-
TGTGCCAGCAGTCTAACTAGCACCGGGGAGCTGTTTTTT
CASSLTSTGELFF
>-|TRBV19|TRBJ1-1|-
TGTGCCACTATTTGGAGGAACCCAAGGAACACTGAAGCTTTCTTT
CATIWRNPRNTEAFF
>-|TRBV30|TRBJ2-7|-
TGTGCCTGGAGTAGGGGGGGCTACGAGCAGTACTTC
CAWSRGGYEQYF
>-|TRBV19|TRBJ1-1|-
TGTGCCAGTAGTCCGCGACAGCGGGCCACTGAAGCTTTCTTT
CASSPRQRATEAFF
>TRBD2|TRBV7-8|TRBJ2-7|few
TGTGCCAGCAACTACGGGACTAGCCGATCTGGGCAGTACTTC
CASNYGTSRSGQYF
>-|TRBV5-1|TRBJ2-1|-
TGCGCCAGCAGCTTGGCCCAGGGGGGAGTGGATGAGCAGTTCTTC
CASSLAQGGVDEQFF
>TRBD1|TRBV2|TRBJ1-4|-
TGTGCCAGCAGTACAACAGGGGGTGAAAAACTGTTTTTT
CASSTTGGEKLFF
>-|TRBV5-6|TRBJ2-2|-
TGTGCCAGCGGGGCCTCGGAAGTAAGAAGCACCGGGGAGCTGTTTTTT
CASGASEVRSTGELFF
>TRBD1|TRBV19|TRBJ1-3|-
TGTGCCAGTAGAACCAGGGGGCAAGGAAACACCATATATTTT
CASRTRGQGNTIYF
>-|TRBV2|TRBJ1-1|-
TGTGCCAGCAGTGAAGCGGGGGGGCGCATCACTGAAGCTTTCTTT
CASSEAGGRITEAFF
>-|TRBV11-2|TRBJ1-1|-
TGTGCCAGCAGCTTCGGTTCGGCGACAAAGAACACTGAAGCTTTCTTT
CASSFGSATKNTEAFF
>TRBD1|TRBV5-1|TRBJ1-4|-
TGCGCCAGCAGCCCCCGGGACAGCCGACTTGGAAAACTGTTTTTT
CASSPRDSRLGKLFF
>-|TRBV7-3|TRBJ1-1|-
TGTGCCAGCAGCTTAAATGCGGGAGAGAACACTGAAGCTTTCTTT
CASSLNAGENTEAFF
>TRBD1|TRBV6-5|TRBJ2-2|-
TGTGCCAGCAGTATTACAGGGGGCGGTAACGGGGAGCTGTTTTTT
CASSITGGGNGELFF
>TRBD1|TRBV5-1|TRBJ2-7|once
TGCGCCAGCAGCTTGGCCATTTTGACAGGGGGCTCCTACGAGCAGTACTTC
CASSLAILTGGSYEQYF
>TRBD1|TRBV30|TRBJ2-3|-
TGTGCCTGGGCCGGGACAGGGGGCCCCACAGATACGCAGTATTTT
CAWAGTGGPTDTQYF
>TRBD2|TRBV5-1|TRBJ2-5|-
TGCGCCAGCAGCTTGGCCCCGACTAGCGGGGGGGAGACCCAGTACTTC
CASSLAPTSGGETQYF
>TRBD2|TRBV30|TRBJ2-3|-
TGTGCCTGGAGCGTGACTAGCGGTACGCAGTATTTT
CAWSVTSGTQYF
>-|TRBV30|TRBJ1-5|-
TGTGCCTGGAGTCCAAGCCTAAATCAGCCCCAGCATTTT
CAWSPSLNQPQHF
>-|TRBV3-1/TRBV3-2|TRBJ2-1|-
TGTGCCAGCAGCATTACGGTACGGGGCAATGAGCAGTTCTTC
CASSITVRGNEQFF
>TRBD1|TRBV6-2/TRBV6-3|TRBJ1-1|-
TGTGCCAGCAGTTCGGACAGGGGGAGCACTGAAGCTTTCTTT
CASSSDRGSTEAFF